This T cell receptor (beta chain) stems from a study of cytomegalovirus exposure and HLA in healthy donors. Germline V lookup: CDR1 SGHTA, CDR2 FQGNSA. This CDR3 has 12 amino acids. V was clipped by 5 bases and J by 9 bases; unmatched bases: 4. PCR was performed using 60 Vbeta and 13 Jbeta primers. Clones were read by immunoSEQ multiplex PCR, and TCRdb kept only the in-frame ones, dropping some. The data contain 55,000 to 70,000 clones, around 82% of them singletons. The sample comprised PBMCs. V and J are TRBV7-2 and TRBJ2-1, with 7 nucleotides matching TRBD2. The TCR sequence derives from a man in his late teens or twenties in good health and CMV-seropositive. The DNA for the CDR3 is TGTGCCAGCAGCCGATGGGGGGGTGAGCAGTTCTTC. Its translation: CASSRWGGEQFF. The whole variable domain, filled in from reference TRBV7-2 and TRBJ2-1, reads GAGVSQSPSNKVTEKGKDVELRCDPISGHTALYWYRQSLGQGLEFLIYFQGNSAPDKSGLPSDRFSAERTGGSVSTLTIQRTQQEDSAVYLCASSRWGGEQFFGPGTRLTVL.